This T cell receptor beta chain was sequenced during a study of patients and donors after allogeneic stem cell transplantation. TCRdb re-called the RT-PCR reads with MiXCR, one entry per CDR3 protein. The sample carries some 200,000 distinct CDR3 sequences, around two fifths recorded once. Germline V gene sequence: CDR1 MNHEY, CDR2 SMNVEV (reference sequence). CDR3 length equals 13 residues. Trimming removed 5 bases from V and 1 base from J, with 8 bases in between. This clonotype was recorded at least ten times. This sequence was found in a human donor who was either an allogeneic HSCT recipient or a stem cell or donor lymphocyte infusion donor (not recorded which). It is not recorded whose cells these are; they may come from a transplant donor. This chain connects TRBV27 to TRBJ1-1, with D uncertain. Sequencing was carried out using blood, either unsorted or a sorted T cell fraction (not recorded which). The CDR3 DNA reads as TGTGCCAGCAGTCGGACGGCGAACACTGAAGCTTTCTTT. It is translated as CASSRTANTEAFF.